Listed below are T cell receptor beta chains from one sample, sequenced in a study of shared clonotypes between healthy human individuals. The protocol was immunoSEQ multiplex PCR, while the TCRdb copy is restricted to in-frame clones and leaves out a portion. The sample comprises nearly 2 million clones, approximately 94% of which are singletons, and roughly 1% rests with the top ten. The material sequenced was naive CD8+ T cells sorted from blood. These receptors came from a man younger than 30 in good health. Each CDR3 is given with its conserved first and last residue. Each record gives: V gene, J gene, CDR3 protein.

V: TRBV7-6
J: TRBJ1-1
CDR3: CASSLGGDYTEAFF

V: TRBV4-1
J: TRBJ1-4
CDR3: CASSHVGGLEEKLFF

V: TRBV19
J: TRBJ1-3
CDR3: CASSIFEHGNTIYF

V: TRBV6-1
J: TRBJ2-1
CDR3: CASSSRTVYNEQFF

V: TRBV13
J: TRBJ2-7
CDR3: CASSHSLGQGTYEQYF

V: TRBV11-3
J: TRBJ1-6
CDR3: CAVGIYNSPLHF

V: TRBV9
J: TRBJ2-5
CDR3: CASSQGAQETQYF

V: TRBV12-5
J: TRBJ1-1
CDR3: CASAPDMNTEAFF

V: TRBV14
J: TRBJ2-2
CDR3: CASSQRAFGSGELFF

V: TRBV6-1
J: TRBJ2-5
CDR3: CASSGDLGTQYF

V: TRBV6-5
J: TRBJ1-5
CDR3: CASTTGGVNQPQHF

V: TRBV7-9
J: TRBJ2-7
CDR3: CASSPSSVGDSEQYF

V: TRBV5-4
J: TRBJ2-3
CDR3: CASSLDRNPATQYF

V: TRBV30
J: TRBJ2-7
CDR3: CAWSVAPWTPGLPSYEQYF

V: TRBV27
J: TRBJ1-5
CDR3: CASSRTGDPQPQHF

V: TRBV19
J: TRBJ2-5
CDR3: CASKRLATQETQYF

V: TRBV6-1
J: TRBJ1-1
CDR3: CASSKGGSAFF

V: TRBV7-6
J: TRBJ2-7
CDR3: CASSFRISDFPYEQYF

V: TRBV25-1
J: TRBJ2-1
CDR3: CASTPGGSSYNEQFF

V: TRBV28
J: TRBJ2-7
CDR3: CASSSGLAHEQYF

V: TRBV9
J: TRBJ2-5
CDR3: CASGGGGVRETQYF

V: TRBV6-6
J: TRBJ2-1
CDR3: CASSLTGVAGTNEQFF

V: TRBV9
J: TRBJ2-7
CDR3: CASSVAAALSYEQYF

V: TRBV4-1
J: TRBJ1-5
CDR3: CASSQDIDNNQPQHF

V: TRBV6-5
J: TRBJ1-2
CDR3: CASSYSPLGGQDGYTF

V: TRBV7-6
J: TRBJ2-2
CDR3: CASSLTSNTGELFF

V: TRBV29-1
J: TRBJ2-1
CDR3: CSVETGQVHEQFF

V: TRBV30
J: TRBJ2-5
CDR3: CAWSVPLGVQYF

V: TRBV4-3
J: TRBJ2-7
CDR3: CASSQEGLAGGLPYEQYF

V: TRBV7-9
J: TRBJ2-3
CDR3: CASSTTGTDTQYF

V: TRBV27
J: TRBJ2-2
CDR3: CASSRPGYGELFF

V: TRBV7-9
J: TRBJ2-1
CDR3: CASSKLYNEQFF

V: TRBV6-5
J: TRBJ2-1
CDR3: CASSWGLAGGIDEQFF

V: TRBV5-5
J: TRBJ2-5
CDR3: CASSLVLAGGPSVLETQYF

V: TRBV2
J: TRBJ2-7
CDR3: CASSEASAYEQYF

V: TRBV5-1
J: TRBJ2-7
CDR3: CASSLEASYEQYF

V: TRBV11-1
J: TRBJ2-7
CDR3: CASSAGGGVYEQYF

V: TRBV6-1
J: TRBJ2-7
CDR3: CASSEGTGPYYEQYF

V: TRBV7-9
J: TRBJ2-7
CDR3: CASSTEPYEQYF

V: TRBV7-9
J: TRBJ2-2
CDR3: CASSNTGEGTGELFF

V: TRBV4-1
J: TRBJ2-7
CDR3: CASSQVLIYEQYF

V: TRBV28
J: TRBJ2-7
CDR3: CASSPTGALDEQYF